These T cell receptor beta chains were read from a single sample in a study of T-cell reconstitution after alpha-beta-depleted transplantation in children. TCRdb re-called the PCR reads with MiXCR, one entry per CDR3 protein. The top ten hold around 29% of the sample, which has more than 400,000 distinct CDR3 sequences, over 40% seen once. Source: PBMCs, taken before TCRalphabeta/CD19-depleted stem cell transplant. These TCRs come from a girl aged 2-10 years with aplastic anemia, due to receive a stem cell transplant. Both conserved end residues are part of each CDR3. D genes are given only for firm matches. Some rows mark clone size as missing; the rest say once, few, many or name a class of expanded clone.

d_gene: NA; len: 12; v_gene: TRBV12-3/TRBV12-4; abundance: NA; j_gene: TRBJ2-2; CDR3aa: CASRSRTGELFF; CDR3nt: TGTGCCAGCAGAAGCAGAACCGGGGAGCTGTTTTTT
d_gene: NA; len: 15; v_gene: TRBV7-8; abundance: NA; j_gene: TRBJ2-7; CDR3aa: CASSYPRGFSYEQYF; CDR3nt: TGTGCCAGCAGCTACCCCAGGGGCTTCTCCTACGAGCAGTACTTC
d_gene: TRBD1; len: 15; v_gene: TRBV12-3/TRBV12-4; abundance: many; j_gene: TRBJ2-5; CDR3aa: CASSLRTGGSETQYF; CDR3nt: TGTGCCAGCAGCCTGAGAACAGGGGGCAGCGAGACCCAGTACTTC
d_gene: NA; len: 13; v_gene: TRBV7-2; abundance: NA; j_gene: TRBJ2-2; CDR3aa: CASSLLVPGELFF; CDR3nt: TGTGCCAGCAGCCTACTAGTCCCCGGGGAGCTGTTTTTT
d_gene: NA; len: 15; v_gene: TRBV7-9; abundance: NA; j_gene: TRBJ2-6; CDR3aa: CASSLQGTGANVLTF; CDR3nt: TGTGCCAGCAGCTTACAGGGTACTGGGGCCAACGTCCTGACTTTC
d_gene: NA; len: 14; v_gene: TRBV28; abundance: few; j_gene: TRBJ2-4; CDR3aa: CASSLGALVNIQYF; CDR3nt: TGTGCCAGCAGTTTAGGGGCCCTGGTAAACATTCAGTACTTC
d_gene: NA; len: 12; v_gene: TRBV29-1; abundance: NA; j_gene: TRBJ1-1; CDR3aa: CSVGPRHSEAFF; CDR3nt: TGCAGCGTCGGACCGAGACATTCTGAAGCTTTCTTT
d_gene: NA; len: 13; v_gene: TRBV5-6; abundance: many; j_gene: TRBJ2-7; CDR3aa: CASSLGYGYEQYF; CDR3nt: TGTGCCAGCAGCTTGGGGTATGGGTACGAGCAGTACTTC
d_gene: TRBD1; len: 16; v_gene: TRBV12-3/TRBV12-4; abundance: many; j_gene: TRBJ1-2; CDR3aa: CASSRDRGRANYGYTF; CDR3nt: TGTGCCAGCAGCCGGGACAGGGGAAGAGCTAACTATGGCTACACCTTC
d_gene: NA; len: 15; v_gene: TRBV21-1; abundance: NA; j_gene: TRBJ1-1; CDR3aa: CASSKDQGRVSEAFF; CDR3nt: TGTGCCAGCAGCAAAGATCAGGGACGGGTTTCTGAAGCTTTCTTT
d_gene: NA; len: 11; v_gene: TRBV12-3/TRBV12-4; abundance: many; j_gene: TRBJ1-6; CDR3aa: CASKGNSPLHF; CDR3nt: TGTGCCAGCAAGGGTAATTCACCCCTCCACTTT
d_gene: NA; len: 15; v_gene: TRBV29-1; abundance: NA; j_gene: TRBJ1-6; CDR3aa: CRMTGRRNWNSPLHF; CDR3nt: TGCAGGATGACAGGTAGAAGAAATTGGAATTCACCCCTCCACTTT
d_gene: NA; len: 12; v_gene: TRBV5-4; abundance: NA; j_gene: TRBJ2-5; CDR3aa: CASSSPIETQYF; CDR3nt: TGTGCCAGCAGCTCCCCCATAGAGACCCAGTACTTC
d_gene: NA; len: 14; v_gene: TRBV20-1; abundance: few; j_gene: TRBJ2-5; CDR3aa: CSARDWGIQETQYF; CDR3nt: TGCAGTGCTAGGGACTGGGGGATCCAAGAGACCCAGTACTTC
d_gene: NA; len: 15; v_gene: TRBV20-1; abundance: NA; j_gene: TRBJ2-1; CDR3aa: CSARAFPGAYNEQFF; CDR3nt: TGCAGTGCTAGAGCCTTTCCCGGGGCGTACAATGAGCAGTTCTTC
d_gene: NA; len: 15; v_gene: TRBV20-1; abundance: NA; j_gene: TRBJ2-6; CDR3aa: CSARDFASGANVLTF; CDR3nt: TGCAGTGCTAGAGATTTCGCCTCTGGGGCCAACGTCCTGACTTTC
d_gene: TRBD1; len: 16; v_gene: TRBV6-5; abundance: few; j_gene: TRBJ1-1; CDR3aa: CASSYAGQGRDTEAFF; CDR3nt: TGTGCCAGCAGTTACGCCGGACAGGGGAGAGACACTGAAGCTTTCTTT
d_gene: TRBD1; len: 15; v_gene: TRBV5-5; abundance: NA; j_gene: TRBJ2-1; CDR3aa: CASSHSGGDYNEQFF; CDR3nt: TGTGCCAGCAGCCATTCAGGGGGCGATTACAATGAGCAGTTCTTC
d_gene: NA; len: 19; v_gene: TRBV10-3; abundance: many; j_gene: TRBJ2-2; CDR3aa: CAISGTTTDRALGTGELFF; CDR3nt: TGTGCCATCAGCGGGACTACCACTGACAGGGCCCTGGGCACCGGGGAGCTGTTTTTT
d_gene: TRBD2; len: 15; v_gene: TRBV12-3/TRBV12-4; abundance: NA; j_gene: TRBJ2-1; CDR3aa: CASRPKGLAYNEQFF; CDR3nt: TGTGCCAGCAGACCCAAGGGACTAGCTTACAATGAGCAGTTCTTC
d_gene: NA; len: 17; v_gene: TRBV20-1; abundance: NA; j_gene: TRBJ1-6; CDR3aa: CSARDLGGGSYNSPLHF; CDR3nt: TGCAGTGCTAGAGACCTGGGCGGGGGCAGCTATAATTCACCCCTCCACTTT
d_gene: NA; len: 14; v_gene: TRBV6-2/TRBV6-3; abundance: NA; j_gene: TRBJ2-5; CDR3aa: CASSYPRRLETQYF; CDR3nt: TGTGCCAGCAGTTACCCACGGAGGTTAGAGACCCAGTACTTC